The 23 T cell receptor beta chains below all came from one sample that was sequenced in a study of shared clonotypes between healthy human individuals. Using immunoSEQ multiplex PCR, the repertoire was profiled, and TCRdb retains in-frame clones only, with some absent. Altogether about 690,000 clones are present, 80% to 95% being singletons, with the ten largest covering 34%. Sequencing was performed on memory CD8+ T cells from PBMCs. Subset: CD45RO+ cells pooled with CCR7-negative TemRA cells. These TCRs come from a man between 18 and 29 years old in good health. Some clones in this sample may be carry-over from other donors' samples.

This chain connects TRBV27 to TRBJ2-1; 9 bases line up with TRBD1. After removal of 7 bases from V and 3 bases from J, the junction contained 7 bases not matched to a gene. The germline gives CDR1 MNHEY, CDR2 SMNVEV (reference sequence). This CDR3 is 15 amino acids long. The CDR3 DNA reads TGTGCCAGCACACTAACAGGGGGCCTCTACAATGAGCAGTTCTTC. As protein: CASTLTGGLYNEQFF.

The rearrangement links TRBV27 to TRBJ1-6; D not certain. The ends were cut back, 5 bases at V and 6 bases at J, with 11 bases in the middle. CDR1 and CDR2 from the germline V gene are MNHEY and SMNVEV (reference sequence). The CDR3 has 14 amino acids. The CDR3 coding sequence is TGTGCCAGCAGTCCCCTGGACCCTAATTCACCCCTCCACTTT. Translation: CASSPLDPNSPLHF.

The J gene is TRBJ1-2, the V gene TRBV29-1; D ambiguous. Germline CDR1 is SQVTM and CDR2 is ANQGSEA. The CDR3 covers 11 residues. Trimming stripped 4 bases from V and 4 bases from J, with 7 bases between. CDR3 coding DNA: TGCAGCGTTGGCTCAATCTATGGCTACACCTTC. This codes for CSVGSIYGYTF.

This clone was picked up one time. The CDR3 is CASSPWDNPYEQYF. The DNA of the CDR3 is TGTGCCAGCAGTCCCTGGGACAACCCGTACGAGCAGTACTTC. The chain links TRBV27 to TRBJ2-7; D may be TRBD1 (6 bases). CDR1 and CDR2 from the germline V gene are MNHEY and SMNVEV (reference sequence). The CDR3 covers 14 residues. The ends were cut back, 5 bases at V and 4 bases at J, with 15 bases in the middle.

V is TRBV6-1 and J is TRBJ2-1, with 8 bases fitting TRBD1. J gave up 3 bases and V 11 bases, and 9 bases lay outside the gene matches. Germline assignment: CDR1 MNHNS and CDR2 SASEGT. The length of the CDR3 is 14 residues. The CDR3 is CASVGRGHYNEQFF. The CDR3 coding sequence is TGTGCCTCCGTTGGCAGGGGGCACTACAATGAGCAGTTCTTC.

The rearrangement joins TRBV7-9 to TRBJ2-7; a possible D gene is TRBD1 (5 bases). This CDR3 spans 15 amino acids. Germline-derived CDR1 and CDR2 are SEHNR and FQNEAQ (reference sequence). Trimming removed 4 bases at V and 2 bases at J, with 15 bases between. The CDR3: CASSSTRGHTYEQYF. In DNA, the CDR3 is TGTGCCAGCAGCTCAACACGAGGACATACCTACGAGCAGTACTTC.

This clone has just a few counts. The chain uses TRBV7-8 and TRBJ2-3; D gene ambiguous. V lost 1 base and J lost 0, with 11 bases in between. Per germline, CDR1 SGHVS and CDR2 FQNEAQ. The length of the CDR3 is 16 residues. CDR3 protein: CASSLELGQSTDTQYF. Here the CDR3 DNA reads TGTGCCAGCAGCTTAGAGTTAGGGCAGAGCACAGATACGCAGTATTTT.

V gene TRBV9 combines with J gene TRBJ1-3, with 7 bases matching TRBD1. This CDR3 spans 11 amino acids. V shed 3 bases and J 15 bases; nucleotides not matched to a gene: 6. The germline V gene has CDR1 SGDLS and CDR2 YYNGEE. The CDR3 nucleotides read TGTGCCAGCAGCGCGGTGACAGGGCCATATTTT. Translated, it gives CASSAVTGPYF.

The chain couples TRBV11-2 to TRBJ2-1; D may match TRBD1 or TRBD2 (5 bases each). The ends were cut back, 3 bases at V and 0 bases at J, with 18 bases in the middle. CDR3 length: 18 amino acids. The V gene's germline CDR1 is SGHAT and CDR2 FQNNGV. The CDR3 sequence is CASSFGRDVGDSYNEQFF. The CDR3 DNA follows: TGTGCCAGCAGCTTTGGCAGGGACGTGGGTGACTCCTACAATGAGCAGTTCTTC. The entire variable domain, with the rest obtained from reference TRBV11-2 and TRBJ2-1, is as follows: EAGVAQSPRYKIIEKRQSVAFWCNPISGHATLYWYQQILGQGPKLLIQFQNNGVVDDSQLPKDRFSAERLKGVDSTLKIQPAKLEDSAVYLCASSFGRDVGDSYNEQFFGPGTRLTVL.

The genes are TRBV6-6 and TRBJ2-1; D is unresolved. Germline-derived CDR1 and CDR2 are MNHNY and SVGAGI (reference sequence). The CDR3 loop spans 13 amino acids. V was clipped by 2 bases and J by 2 bases, with 4 bases between them. The CDR3 here is CASSYGTYNEQFF. In nucleotides, the CDR3 is TGTGCCAGCAGTTACGGTACCTACAATGAGCAGTTCTTC.

This clone came up a few times. V gene TRBV28 combines with J gene TRBJ1-2; 7 nucleotides match TRBD1. The J segment lost 3 bases and the V segment lost 5 bases, leaving 9 bases of the junction unmatched. Germline V gene sequence: CDR1 MDHEN, CDR2 SYDVKM. This CDR3 region has 15 residues. CDR3 DNA sequence: TGTGCCAGCAGTCTAGACAGGGAGGGAGACTATGGCTACACCTTC. Encoded protein: CASSLDREGDYGYTF.

A remark on this clone: This sample also contains other DNA sequences that code for the same CDR3. This chain links TRBV4-1 with TRBJ2-3; D is uncertain. Germline V gene lookup returns CDR1 MGHRA and CDR2 YSYEKL. This CDR3 is 12 amino acids long. Trimming removed 3 bases at V and 5 bases at J, with 6 bases between. CDR3 sequence (DNA): TGCGCCAGCAGCCAGGCGCTAGATACGCAGTATTTT. Its translation is CASSQALDTQYF.

The genes are TRBV5-1 and TRBJ2-5; D may be TRBD2 (6 bases). The assigned J gene may be wrong: the sequence end matches TRBJ2-7 better. The CDR3 has 15 residues. The germline CDR1 and CDR2 sequences are SGHRS and YFSETQ. In nucleotides, the CDR3 is TGCGCCAGCAGCTGGAGGGGAACGACGGACTACGAGCAGTACTTC. It codes for CASSWRGTTDYEQYF.

This clone was counted only a few times. This chain connects TRBV9 to TRBJ1-5; D is undetermined. V lost 0 bases and J lost 6, with 1 base in between. Germline lookup yields CDR1 SGDLS and CDR2 YYNGEE. This CDR3 has 11 amino acids. The CDR3 bases are TGTGCCAGCAGCGTAGGTCAGCCCCAGCATTTT. Amino acid sequence: CASSVGQPQHF.

The rearrangement uses TRBV28 and TRBJ2-2, with 10 bases that match TRBD2. The junction had 4 bases not matched to a gene; V was cut back by 6 bases and J by 0 bases. This CDR3 spans 16 amino acids. Germline V gene sequence: CDR1 MDHEN, CDR2 SYDVKM. The CDR3 DNA reads TGTGCCAGCAGGCCTGGACTAGCGGCGAACACCGGGGAGCTGTTTTTT. This sequence encodes CASRPGLAANTGELFF.

The chain is built from TRBV29-1 and TRBJ1-1; TRBD1 matches at 9 bases. Germline V gene lookup returns CDR1 SQVTM and CDR2 ANQGSEA. J was trimmed by 8 bases and V by 4 bases; bases with no gene match: 5. The CDR3 runs 12 residues. The CDR3 spells CSVGTGALEAFF. CDR3 in DNA: TGCAGCGTTGGGACAGGGGCCCTCGAAGCTTTCTTT.

This rearrangement joins TRBV27 to TRBJ1-1; D is unclear. The CDR3 is 12 residues long. The germline V and J ends were trimmed by 3 bases and 6 bases, with 8 bases remaining between them. Germline V lookup: CDR1 MNHEY, CDR2 SMNVEV (reference sequence). CDR3 in amino acids: CASSFFGAEAFF. The CDR3 region has the DNA TGTGCCAGCAGTTTTTTTGGGGCTGAAGCTTTCTTT.

This clone was seen only once. The rearrangement uses TRBV2 and TRBJ1-2, with a possible D match to TRBD1 (5 bases). Looked up from germline, CDR1 is SNHLY and CDR2 is FYNNEI. The CDR3 loop spans 14 amino acids. Trimming stripped 6 bases from V and 5 bases from J, with 16 bases between. The CDR3: CASRPGTASYGYTF. CDR3 in DNA: TGTGCCAGCAGACCCGGGACCGCGAGTTATGGCTACACCTTC.

This chain links TRBV27 with TRBJ2-7, with a weak D call TRBD2 (5 bases). The CDR3 is made up of 14 amino acids. Germline V lookup: CDR1 MNHEY, CDR2 SMNVEV (reference sequence). Trimming stripped 6 bases from V and 0 bases from J, with 12 bases between. The DNA of the CDR3 is TGTGCCAGCAGCCCAGGACTGTACTCCTACGAGCAGTACTTC. It is translated as CASSPGLYSYEQYF.

The V call is TRBV28, the J call TRBJ1-5, with D hard to call. From germline, CDR1 is MDHEN and CDR2 SYDVKM. This CDR3 has 16 residues. V lost 5 bases and J 1 base, leaving 15 bases between the germline ends. The CDR3 loop reads CASSVGKIISNQPQHF. As DNA, the CDR3 is TGTGCCAGCAGTGTCGGAAAGATTATAAGCAATCAGCCCCAGCATTTT.

This chain links TRBV7-2 with TRBJ2-2; the D is unclear. V lost 3 bases and J 7 bases, leaving 6 bases between the germline ends. The V gene's germline CDR1 is SGHTA and CDR2 FQGNSA. This CDR3 is 12 amino acids long. CDR3 protein: CASSFDGGELFF. CDR3 DNA sequence: TGTGCCAGCAGCTTTGATGGCGGGGAGCTGTTTTTT.

The rearrangement links TRBV4-1 to TRBJ1-1, with D hard to call. V lost 0 bases and J lost 0, with 5 bases in between. The CDR3 has 14 residues. CDR1 MGHRA and CDR2 YSYEKL come from the germline V gene. CDR3 nucleotide sequence: TGCGCCAGCAGCCAAGAGGCGCTGAACACTGAAGCTTTCTTT. This translates into CASSQEALNTEAFF.

This clone has only one observation. V and J are TRBV4-1 and TRBJ2-2, with D possibly TRBD1 on 6 matching bases. V lost 0 bases and J lost 2, with 13 bases in between. CDR3 length equals 17 residues. Germline CDR1 reads MGHRA; CDR2 reads YSYEKL. The chain's CDR3 is CASSQEWGTLNTGELFF. The CDR3 DNA follows: TGCGCCAGCAGCCAAGAATGGGGGACATTAAACACCGGGGAGCTGTTTTTT.